These 26 T cell receptor beta chains came from one sample sequenced in a study of beta chain features in type 1 diabetes. Study-wide results and limits: TCRB CDR3s from Type 1 diabetes patients were moderately but significantly shorter in all four CD4+ subsets.

Of the isolated RNA, all was reverse transcribed, and so the sequenced material was expressed TCRB transcripts. Assay: immunoSEQ multiplex PCR; the TCRdb copy retains only in-frame clones and omits some. The sample shows approximately 160,000 clones, 9% to 12% of them seen only once. These TCRs are of unknown antigen specificity. The sample taken for sequencing was central memory CD4+ T cells from blood. The receptor set was obtained from a young man with type 1 diabetes.

V usage is TRBV19 and J usage is TRBJ2-7; D gene unclear. V was clipped by 4 bases and J by 0 bases, with 4 bases between them. This CDR3 contains 12 residues. The germline CDR1 and CDR2 sequences are LNHDA and SQIVND (reference sequence). CDR3 DNA: TGTGCCAGTAGTAAGAGCTCCTACGAGCAGTACTTC. Its translation: CASSKSSYEQYF.

This clone has just a few counts. The rearrangement uses TRBV4-2 and TRBJ2-4; 8 bases map to TRBD2. CDR1 is LGHNA and CDR2 is YNFKEQ in the germline V gene. This CDR3 region has 17 residues. V trimming: 0 bases; J trimming: 5 bases; junction bases outside the gene matches: 9. The CDR3 coding sequence is TGTGCCAGCAGCCAAGATGGAAGCGGGAGTTGGGAAAACATTCAGTACTTC. Translated: CASSQDGSGSWENIQYF.

This sequence joins TRBV10-3 and TRBJ2-7, with no clear D. The CDR3 extends over 12 amino acids. V was trimmed by 3 bases and J by 6 bases, leaving 9 bases between them. The germline gives CDR1 ENHRY, CDR2 SYGVKD. The CDR3 spells CAISDVWAEQYF. In nucleotides, the CDR3 is TGTGCCATCAGTGATGTGTGGGCCGAGCAGTACTTC.

For this clone: The junction does not match germline at one end; this may be a read error. The rearrangement links TRBV7-2 to TRBJ2-1, with no clear D. Germline CDR1 reads SGHTA; CDR2 reads FQGNSA. The CDR3 consists of 16 residues. CDR3 protein: CASILISLSSYNEQFF. For the CDR3, the DNA is TGTGCCAGCATCTTAATCTCGCTTAGCTCCTACAATGAGCAGTTCTTC.

This chain joins TRBV29-1 and TRBJ2-5; 7 nucleotides align to TRBD2. Germline CDR1 and CDR2: SQVTM and ANQGSEA. The CDR3 consists of 12 residues. J was trimmed by 4 bases and V by 7 bases; bases with no gene match: 6. CDR3 loop: CSGRREGETQYF. In DNA, the CDR3 is TGCAGCGGCCGAAGGGAGGGAGAGACCCAGTACTTC.

The chain is built from TRBV9 and TRBJ2-5, with 7 bases identical to TRBD1. Losses at the gene ends were 0 bases for V and 5 bases for J; bases not matched to a gene: 1. This CDR3 contains 13 residues. The V gene's germline CDR1 is SGDLS and CDR2 YYNGEE. The CDR3: CASSVGQGETQYF. In DNA, the CDR3 is TGTGCCAGCAGCGTAGGACAGGGCGAGACCCAGTACTTC. The full variable domain, in which reference TRBV9 and TRBJ2-5 provide the parts outside the CDR3, is DSGVTQTPKHLITATGQRVTLRCSPRSGDLSVYWYQQSLDQGLQFLIQYYNGEERAKGNILERFSAQQFPDLHSELNLSSLELGDSALYFCASSVGQGETQYFGPGTRLLVL.

The table lists this clone with a few counts. The rearrangement uses TRBV7-8 and TRBJ1-2; D remains ambiguous. V lost 4 bases and J 0 bases, leaving 9 bases between the germline ends. This CDR3 region has 14 residues. Germline lookup yields CDR1 SGHVS and CDR2 FQNEAQ. CDR3 in DNA: TGTGCCAGCAGCTCCCTCGCAGCTAACTATGGCTACACCTTC. This codes for CASSSLAANYGYTF.

This clone was counted only a few times. At the DNA level, this CDR3 is encoded by other sequences in the same sample as well. The chain is built from TRBV2 and TRBJ2-5; D is possibly TRBD2 (6 bases). From germline, CDR1 is SNHLY and CDR2 FYNNEI. The CDR3 extends over 13 amino acids. Trimming shortened V by 3 bases and J by 5 bases, and 10 bases separated the two germline ends. Here the CDR3 reads CASSDGGRETQYF. The CDR3, as DNA: TGTGCCAGCAGTGATGGAGGGCGGGAGACCCAGTACTTC.

The chain carries TRBV5-5 and TRBJ1-5, with D hard to call. This CDR3 has 14 amino acids. Trimming shortened V by 4 bases and J by 7 bases, and 15 bases separated the two germline ends. CDR1 and CDR2 from the germline V gene are SGHKS and YYEKEE (reference sequence). CDR3 bases: TGTGCCAGCAGCCCGGAGAGGGTAGGCCAGCCCCAGCATTTT. Amino acid sequence: CASSPERVGQPQHF.

This clone was detected only a few times. The rearrangement joins TRBV5-6 to TRBJ2-2, with D possibly being TRBD1 (5 bases). Trimming removed 0 bases from V and 11 bases from J, with 14 bases in between. Germline-derived CDR1 and CDR2 are SGHDT and YYEEEE. The CDR3 contains 14 residues. The CDR3 is CASSLGEWGSELFF. CDR3 DNA: TGTGCCAGCAGCTTGGGGGAATGGGGCTCTGAGCTGTTTTTT.

This clone showed up just a few times. This chain uses TRBV5-1 with TRBJ2-7; TRBD1 might be the D (5 bases). V lost 1 base, J lost 4 bases, and 6 bases lay in between. CDR1 and CDR2 from the germline V gene are SGHRS and YFSETQ. The length of the CDR3 is 12 residues. The CDR3 region is CASSLRGYEQYF. DNA for the CDR3: TGCGCCAGCAGCTTGAGGGGATACGAGCAGTACTTC. Full variable domain (outside the CDR3, taken from reference TRBV5-1 and TRBJ2-7): KAGVTQTPRYLIKTRGQQVTLSCSPISGHRSVSWYQQTPGQGLQFLFEYFSETQRNKGNFPGRFSGRQFSNSRSEMNVSTLELGDSALYLCASSLRGYEQYFGPGTRLTVT.

This chain connects TRBV28 to TRBJ2-7, with 11 nucleotides matching TRBD2. Trimming cost V 4 bases and J 7 bases; bases outside gene matches: 12. The germline gives CDR1 MDHEN, CDR2 SYDVKM. The CDR3 runs to 16 residues. This CDR3 is CASSSPVTSGKDEQYF. CDR3 DNA sequence: TGTGCCAGCAGTTCACCCGTGACTAGCGGGAAGGATGAGCAGTACTTC. Full variable domain (missing parts from reference TRBV28 and TRBJ2-7): DVKVTQSSRYLVKRTGEKVFLECVQDMDHENMFWYRQDPGLGLRLIYFSYDVKMKEKGDIPEGYSVSREKKERFSLILESASTNQTSMYLCASSSPVTSGKDEQYFGPGTRLTVT.

The gene calls are TRBV11-2 and TRBJ2-1; D may be TRBD2 (7 bases). The CDR3 sequence is 13 residues long. V lost 5 bases and J lost 4, with 9 bases in between. The germline CDR1 and CDR2 sequences are SGHAT and FQNNGV. CDR3 sequence reads: CASSGRGYNEQFF. The CDR3 region has the DNA TGTGCCAGCAGCGGGAGGGGGTACAATGAGCAGTTCTTC.

The CDR3 sequence is CASSDNSGANVLTF. The DNA for the CDR3 is TGTGCCAGCAGTGATAATTCTGGGGCCAACGTCCTGACTTTC. The J gene is TRBJ2-6, the V gene TRBV2; D is undetermined. CDR1 and CDR2 (germline): SNHLY, FYNNEI. Trimming removed 3 bases from V and 1 base from J, with 4 bases in between. The CDR3 has 14 amino acids.

This clone was detected only a few times. The chain is built from TRBV30 and TRBJ2-5; 10 bases are a match to TRBD2. This CDR3 has 17 residues. Germline V gives CDR1 GTSNPN, CDR2 SVGIG (reference sequence). V was clipped by 2 bases and J by 4 bases; unmatched bases: 13. The CDR3 sequence is CAWSIRAAGGRGETQYF. The CDR3 DNA sequence: TGTGCCTGGAGTATTCGAGCAGCGGGAGGGCGGGGAGAGACCCAGTACTTC.

This clone was detected a few times. The V call is TRBV2, the J call TRBJ2-4; D might be TRBD2 (6 bases). The CDR3 sequence is 15 residues long. Trimming pared 2 bases from V and 6 bases from J, leaving 14 bases between. Per the germline V gene, CDR1 is SNHLY and CDR2 is FYNNEI. The CDR3 spells CASSERGTAGNIQYF. Written as DNA, the CDR3 is TGTGCCAGCAGTGAAAGGGGAACAGCGGGAAACATTCAGTACTTC.

V and J are TRBV28 and TRBJ2-2; D not certain. V was pared by 5 bases and J by 11 bases, with 12 bases between. Germline V gives CDR1 MDHEN, CDR2 SYDVKM. The CDR3 length is 12 residues. DNA for the CDR3: TGTGCCAGCAGTGAATCAGGAAGTGAGCTGTTTTTT. The encoded protein is CASSESGSELFF.

This rearrangement joins TRBV5-4 to TRBJ2-1; 10 bases are shared with TRBD2. V shed 4 bases, J shed 5 bases, and the junction held 9 bases outside the gene matches. Germline V gene lookup returns CDR1 SGHNT and CDR2 YYREEE (reference sequence). The CDR3 is 16 residues long. The CDR3, as DNA: TGTGCCAGCAGCCCAAGCGGGAGGGGACGCGACAATGAGCAGTTCTTC. Its protein product is CASSPSGRGRDNEQFF.

This clone has only a few counts. The chain links TRBV6-1 to TRBJ1-2; 7 nucleotides agree with TRBD1. Germline V CDR1 and CDR2: MNHNS, SASEGT. There are 15 residues in the CDR3. Trimming cost V 6 bases and J 4 bases; bases outside gene matches: 11. The CDR3 bases are TGTGCCAGCAGGGCCGGGGACAGTCAAACCTATGGCTACACCTTC. Protein: CASRAGDSQTYGYTF.

The V gene is TRBV19, the J gene TRBJ2-1; maybe TRBD2 (5 bases). Trimming stripped 4 bases from V and 8 bases from J, with 9 bases between. This CDR3 spans 12 amino acids. The V gene's germline CDR1 is LNHDA and CDR2 SQIVND (reference sequence). CDR3 sequence reads: CASSTLRDEQFF. CDR3 in DNA: TGTGCCAGTAGTACGTTGAGGGATGAGCAGTTCTTC.

In its sample, this clone was seen a few times. The V gene is TRBV2, the J gene TRBJ1-1; D is ambiguous. CDR1 and CDR2 from the germline V gene are SNHLY and FYNNEI. This CDR3 is built from 13 residues. V dropped 7 bases and J dropped 1 base, with 10 bases sitting between them. CDR3 amino acids: CASIRAENTEAFF. The CDR3 DNA sequence: TGTGCCAGCATACGAGCGGAGAACACTGAAGCTTTCTTT.

This rearrangement joins TRBV6-6 to TRBJ2-4, with D perhaps TRBD2 (6 bases). The germline V gene has CDR1 MNHNY and CDR2 SVGAGI (reference sequence). CDR3 size: 15 residues. The ends were cut back, 6 bases at V and 1 base at J, with 13 bases in the middle. CDR3 sequence: CASRDSGGAKNIQYF. CDR3 DNA: TGTGCCAGCAGGGACTCAGGAGGGGCCAAAAACATTCAGTACTTC.

To note about this clone: Distinct nucleotide sequences in the sample also encode this CDR3. V is TRBV14 and J is TRBJ1-1; D is unclear. V was clipped by 4 bases and J by 1 base, with 7 bases between them. Germline V CDR1 and CDR2: SGHDN, FVKESK. This CDR3 region has 13 residues. In DNA form, the CDR3 reads TGTGCCAGCAGCCTTCAAGCGAACACTGAAGCTTTCTTT. Translation gives CASSLQANTEAFF.

This clone was recorded a few times. The chain combines TRBV7-2 with TRBJ2-1; no definite D call. Per germline, CDR1 SGHTA and CDR2 FQGNSA. V lost 0 bases to trimming and J lost 7 bases, with 13 bases between them. This CDR3 comprises 15 residues. CDR3 amino acids: CASSLADSSLNEQFF. CDR3 nucleotide sequence: TGTGCCAGCAGCTTAGCCGACTCCAGCTTGAATGAGCAGTTCTTC.

J is TRBJ1-5 and V is TRBV5-6, with TRBD1 as a possible D gene (6 bases). CDR1 is SGHDT and CDR2 is YYEEEE in the germline V gene. V was trimmed by 2 bases and J by 2 bases, leaving 17 bases between them. This CDR3 has 17 residues. CDR3 coding DNA: TGTGCCAGCAGCTTCGCTGGGGGGGCATATGGCAATCAGCCCCAGCATTTT. It codes for CASSFAGGAYGNQPQHF.

This clone was seen repeatedly, ten times or more. The chain uses TRBV6-6 and TRBJ2-3; D is possibly TRBD2 (6 bases). The CDR3 covers 15 residues. The V gene's germline CDR1 is MNHNY and CDR2 SVGAGI (reference sequence). The germline V and J ends were trimmed by 5 bases and 1 base, with 13 bases remaining between them. CDR3 in amino acids: CASSGLSGGTDTQYF. CDR3 DNA: TGTGCCAGCAGTGGCCTCTCGGGGGGCACAGATACGCAGTATTTT.